Reported below is one TCR beta chain. This record comes from a study of blood T cell repertoires in COVID-19. V lost 0 bases and J lost 4; bases outside the gene matches: 4. Germline V gives CDR1 SGHTA, CDR2 FQGNSA. There are 18 residues in the CDR3. Measured with immunoSEQ multiplex PCR; TCRdb has only the in-frame clones, and not every one. This table holds roughly 150,000 clones, around 88% found once. Sequenced: peripheral blood. The receptor was derived from a woman between 70 and 85 years old who had recovered from COVID-19. The rearrangement links TRBV7-2 to TRBJ2-1; 15 nucleotides agree with TRBD2. CDR3 residues: CASSLAGLAGGSYNEQFF. The CDR3, as DNA: TGTGCCAGCAGCTTAGCGGGACTAGCGGGAGGTTCGTACAATGAGCAGTTCTTC.